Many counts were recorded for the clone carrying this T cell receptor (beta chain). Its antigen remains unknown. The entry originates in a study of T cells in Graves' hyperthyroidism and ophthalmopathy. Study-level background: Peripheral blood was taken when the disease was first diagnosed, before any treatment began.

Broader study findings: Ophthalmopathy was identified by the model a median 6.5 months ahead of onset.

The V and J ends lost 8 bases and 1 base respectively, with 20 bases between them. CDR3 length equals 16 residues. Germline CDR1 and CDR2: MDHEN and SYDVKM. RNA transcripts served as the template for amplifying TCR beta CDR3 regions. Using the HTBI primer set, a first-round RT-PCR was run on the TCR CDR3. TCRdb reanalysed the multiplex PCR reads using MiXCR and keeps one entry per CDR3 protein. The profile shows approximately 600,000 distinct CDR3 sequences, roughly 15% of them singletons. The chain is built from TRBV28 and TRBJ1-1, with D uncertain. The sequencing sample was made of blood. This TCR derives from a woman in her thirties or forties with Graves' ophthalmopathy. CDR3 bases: TGTGCCAGCCACCCCCACTGGGGAACGGAGAACACTGAAGCTTTCTTT. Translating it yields CASHPHWGTENTEAFF.